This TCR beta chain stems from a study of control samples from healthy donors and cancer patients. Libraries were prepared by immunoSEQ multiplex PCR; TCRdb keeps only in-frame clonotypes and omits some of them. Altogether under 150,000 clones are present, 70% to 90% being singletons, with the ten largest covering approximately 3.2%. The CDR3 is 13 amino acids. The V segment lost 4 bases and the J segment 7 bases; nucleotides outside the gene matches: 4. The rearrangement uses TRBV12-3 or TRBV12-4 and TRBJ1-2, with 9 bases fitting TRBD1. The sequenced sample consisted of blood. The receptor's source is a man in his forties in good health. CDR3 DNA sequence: TGTGCCAGCAGTTCGGACAGGGGAGTTGGCTACACCTTC. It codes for CASSSDRGVGYTF.